This note documents a single T cell receptor (beta chain) sequence. The data belong to a study of T cell changes during pregnancy in multiple sclerosis. Generated by immunoSEQ multiplex PCR, the TCRdb table keeps only in-frame clones and is missing some. The repertoire holds about 64,000 clones, with roughly 91% as singletons. The CDR3 is made up of 13 amino acids. Trimming pared 2 bases from V and 8 bases from J, leaving 11 bases between. Germline values: CDR1 SGHRS, CDR2 YFSETQ. The genes are TRBV5-1 and TRBJ2-1; D is undetermined. The TCR sequence derives from a female donor with multiple sclerosis, enrolled in a pregnancy study. The sequences come from peripheral blood, collected in the second trimester of pregnancy. Written as DNA, the CDR3 is TGCGCCAGCAGCTTCCGACCGGGTGATGAGCAGTTCTTC. Protein: CASSFRPGDEQFF.